The following is a T cell receptor beta chain sequence with its context. The antigen remains unidentified. The data stem from a study of lymphopenia after photon versus proton radiotherapy. Whole-study findings and limits: Oligoclonal CD8+ Temra expansion after nadir drove photon patients' diversity drop. In patients who died, overall survival fell as post-nadir TCR diversity dropped more. Proton therapy kept repertoires fairly stable, unlike photons, which gained effector/memory cells.

The table came from immunoSEQ multiplex PCR; TCRdb's copy has only in-frame clones and leaves some out. Altogether about 26,000 clones are present, around 86% being singletons, with the ten largest covering more than 3%. This sequence originates from a woman in her forties or fifties with pancreatic cancer. The input for sequencing was peripheral blood, taken from a patient treated with photon-based radiotherapy.

In DNA, the CDR3 is TGTGCCAGCTCACCACCCGGGACAGGGGGTTACAATGAGCAGTTCTTC. It codes for CASSPPGTGGYNEQFF. The V call is TRBV18, the J call TRBJ2-1; the match to TRBD1 covers 11 bases. The CDR3 is 16 amino acids. V shed 0 bases, J shed 4 bases, and the junction held 2 bases outside the gene matches. Germline CDR1 is KGHSH and CDR2 is LQKENI.